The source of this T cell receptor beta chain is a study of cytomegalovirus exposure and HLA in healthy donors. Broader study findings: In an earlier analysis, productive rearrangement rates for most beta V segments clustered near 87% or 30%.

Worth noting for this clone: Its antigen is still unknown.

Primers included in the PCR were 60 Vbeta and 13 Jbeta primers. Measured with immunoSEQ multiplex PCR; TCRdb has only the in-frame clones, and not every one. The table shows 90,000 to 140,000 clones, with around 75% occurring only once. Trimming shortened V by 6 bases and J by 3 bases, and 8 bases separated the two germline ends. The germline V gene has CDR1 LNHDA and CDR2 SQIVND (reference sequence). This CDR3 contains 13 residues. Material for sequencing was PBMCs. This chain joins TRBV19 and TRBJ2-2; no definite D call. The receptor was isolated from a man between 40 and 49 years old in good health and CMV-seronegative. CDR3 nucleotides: TGTGCCAGTAGCCCAGGCTACACCGGGGAGCTGTTTTTT. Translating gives CASSPGYTGELFF.